What follows are 12 T cell receptor beta chains derived from one specimen sequenced in a study of healthy donors' naive CD4 and CD8 T cells. A linear amplification protocol produced the TCR libraries from 500 ng of total RNA. TCRdb re-derived calls from the reads in MiXCR, one entry per CDR3 protein. Of some 190,000 distinct CDR3 sequences listed, 65% to 80% are singletons. The specimen sequenced was naive CD4+ and CD8+ T cells sorted from blood, pooled from several donors. Receptors originate from a pool of human donors in good health; the sample pools cells from several healthy donors.

V and J are TRBV29-1 and TRBJ1-2; possible D gene TRBD1, 6 bases. Germline V gene sequence: CDR1 SQVTM, CDR2 ANQGSEA. With 4 bases removed from V and 2 bases from J, the gap between germline ends came to 11 bases. The CDR3 length is 13 residues. CDR3 region: CSVGWGPNYGYTF. CDR3 coding DNA: TGCAGCGTTGGATGGGGGCCAAACTATGGCTACACCTTC.

The V call is TRBV6-5, the J call TRBJ2-7; D ambiguous. V was clipped by 4 bases and J by 2 bases, with 9 bases between them. The CDR3 has 13 amino acids. Germline lookup yields CDR1 MNHEY and CDR2 SVGAGI. The CDR3 DNA is TGTGCCAGCAGTTCAGGCTTTACCTACGAGCAGTACTTC. Protein sequence: CASSSGFTYEQYF.

The rearrangement links TRBV6-2 or TRBV6-3 to TRBJ2-1; tentative D call: TRBD2 (6 bases). This CDR3 spans 14 amino acids. Germline loops: CDR1 MNHEY, CDR2 SVGEGT. V was clipped by 8 bases and J by 3 bases, with 14 bases between them. The CDR3 DNA follows: TGTGCCAGCCTGGACGGGAGAAACTACAATGAGCAGTTCTTC. Translation gives CASLDGRNYNEQFF.

The V and J genes are TRBV20-1 and TRBJ2-1; 8 nucleotides agree with TRBD2. The CDR3 length is 16 residues. V shed 2 bases and J 4 bases; nucleotides not matched to a gene: 10. Germline CDR1 is DFQATT and CDR2 is SNEGSKA (reference sequence). The CDR3 reads CSARRPSGGAYNEQFF. The CDR3 nucleotides are TGCAGTGCTAGACGCCCAAGCGGGGGCGCATACAATGAGCAGTTCTTC.

This clonotype occurred once. V gene TRBV30 combines with J gene TRBJ1-1; D is unclear. The CDR3 consists of 13 residues. CDR1 and CDR2 from the germline V gene are GTSNPN and SVGIG (reference sequence). V gave up 3 bases and J gave up 5 bases, with 13 bases separating them. CDR3 protein: CAWSVGRRTEAFF. Here the CDR3 DNA reads TGTGCCTGGAGCGTGGGGAGGCGGACTGAAGCTTTCTTT. The full variable domain, in which reference TRBV30 and TRBJ1-1 provide the parts outside the CDR3, is SQTIHQWPATLVQPVGSPLSLECTVEGTSNPNLYWYRQAAGRGLQLLFYSVGIGQISSEVPQNLSASRPQDRQFILSSKKLLLSDSGFYLCAWSVGRRTEAFFGQGTRLTVV.

Worth noting for this clonotype: A read error may account for a junction end that differs from germline. This chain connects TRBV4-2 to TRBJ2-1; either TRBD1 or TRBD2 may fit D (5 bases each). This CDR3 comprises 15 residues. Germline lookup yields CDR1 LGHNA and CDR2 YNFKEQ. In nucleotides, the CDR3 is TGCGCCAGCAGCAGACGAGGGGACCCCTACAATGAGCAGTTCTTC. Its protein product is CASSRRGDPYNEQFF.

This sequence joins TRBV6-5 and TRBJ1-1; D uncertain. V was trimmed by 6 bases and J by 2 bases, leaving 10 bases between them. In germline, CDR1 is MNHEY, CDR2 SVGAGI. CDR3 length: 13 amino acids. Here the CDR3 reads CASRGIPNTEAFF. For the CDR3, the DNA is TGTGCCAGCAGAGGAATCCCAAACACTGAAGCTTTCTTT.

The V and J genes are TRBV5-5 and TRBJ1-2; D remains ambiguous. The germline V gene has CDR1 SGHKS and CDR2 YYEKEE (reference sequence). V shed 0 bases and J shed 1 base, with 13 bases lying between them. The CDR3 runs 16 residues. The CDR3 loop reads CASSLVGQEVNYGYTF. The CDR3 DNA follows: TGTGCCAGCAGCTTGGTCGGGCAGGAAGTTAACTATGGCTACACCTTC.

The chain joins TRBV20-1 to TRBJ2-3; the match to TRBD2 covers 10 bases. Germline V gene sequence: CDR1 DFQATT, CDR2 SNEGSKA (reference sequence). CDR3 size: 16 residues. V gave up 0 bases and J gave up 5 bases; unmatched junction bases: 8. CDR3 DNA sequence: TGCAGTGCTAGAGATCCGACTAGCGGGCCTGGAGATACGCAGTATTTT. It is translated as CSARDPTSGPGDTQYF.

The chain couples TRBV10-3 to TRBJ2-7; 11 bases map to TRBD2. There are 14 residues in the CDR3. V shed 7 bases and J 0 bases; nucleotides not matched to a gene: 2. Germline V gives CDR1 ENHRY, CDR2 SYGVKD. The CDR3 spells CAITSGRSSYEQYF. The CDR3 region has the DNA TGTGCCATCACTAGCGGGAGGAGCTCCTACGAGCAGTACTTC.

The gene calls are TRBV29-1 and TRBJ2-5; D tentatively reads TRBD1 or TRBD2 (5 bases each). From germline, CDR1 is SQVTM and CDR2 ANQGSEA. CDR3 length: 13 amino acids. The V end lost 3 bases, the J end lost 6 bases, and 14 bases lay between the germline ends. The CDR3 DNA follows: TGCAGCGTTGACGAGGGGATAGGAAAGACCCAGTACTTC. This encodes CSVDEGIGKTQYF.

V and J are TRBV6-5 and TRBJ2-1; 7 bases map to TRBD1. This CDR3 spans 13 amino acids. With 4 bases clipped from V and 6 bases from J, the junction kept 3 bases outside the gene matches. Germline V gene data show CDR1 as MNHEY and CDR2 as SVGAGI. CDR3 sequence: CASSFGDSNEQFF. In DNA form, the CDR3 reads TGTGCCAGCAGTTTCGGGGACAGCAATGAGCAGTTCTTC.